The 4 T cell receptor beta chains below all came from one sample that was sequenced in a study of cytomegalovirus exposure and HLA in healthy donors. The study ran its PCR with 60 Vbeta and 13 Jbeta primers. Only in-frame clones appear in the TCRdb table, and some are missing; sequencing was by immunoSEQ multiplex PCR. The table includes over 150,000 clones, approximately 71% detected once. The sample comprised PBMCs. These receptors were obtained from a male donor in good health and CMV-seronegative.

This clone was seen a few times. The chain carries TRBV7-2 and TRBJ2-7, with TRBD1 identical over 8 bases. The CDR3 contains 15 residues. Germline V gene sequence: CDR1 SGHTA, CDR2 FQGNSA. Unmatched junction bases numbered 7, after V lost 6 bases and J lost 0 bases. CDR3 DNA: TGTGCCAGCAGTCCCTGGACAGGGCCCTCCTACGAGCAGTACTTC. Amino acids: CASSPWTGPSYEQYF.

The chain is built from TRBV7-9 and TRBJ2-5; tentatively, D is TRBD2 (5 bases). Trimming stripped 6 bases from V and 2 bases from J, with 10 bases between. This CDR3 contains 13 residues. Germline loops: CDR1 SEHNR, CDR2 FQNEAQ (reference sequence). The CDR3 reads CASRPSGQETQYF. CDR3 nucleotides: TGTGCCAGCAGACCAAGCGGTCAAGAGACCCAGTACTTC. Combining the CDR3 with reference TRBV7-9 and TRBJ2-5 gives the whole variable domain DTGVSQNPRHKITKRGQNVTFRCDPISEHNRLYWYRQTLGQGPEFLTYFQNEAQLEKSRLLSDRFSAERPKGSFSTLEIQRTEQGDSAMYLCASRPSGQETQYFGPGTRLLVL.

The chain uses TRBV12-5 and TRBJ2-1; 8 positions match TRBD2. The V segment lost 3 bases and the J segment 8 bases; nucleotides outside the gene matches: 3. This CDR3 has 13 residues. Germline CDR1 LGHNT, CDR2 FRNRAP. The CDR3 is CASGLSGGHEQFF. The CDR3 region has the DNA TGTGCTAGTGGTTTAAGCGGGGGCCATGAGCAGTTCTTC.

J is TRBJ2-5 and V is TRBV2; 7 bases map to TRBD2. V trimming: 6 bases; J trimming: 5 bases; junction bases outside the gene matches: 12. This CDR3 comprises 15 residues. Per germline, CDR1 SNHLY and CDR2 FYNNEI. The CDR3 coding sequence is TGTGCCAGCAGCCGGGACCTAGCGGTAGGGGAGACCCAGTACTTC. It translates to CASSRDLAVGETQYF.